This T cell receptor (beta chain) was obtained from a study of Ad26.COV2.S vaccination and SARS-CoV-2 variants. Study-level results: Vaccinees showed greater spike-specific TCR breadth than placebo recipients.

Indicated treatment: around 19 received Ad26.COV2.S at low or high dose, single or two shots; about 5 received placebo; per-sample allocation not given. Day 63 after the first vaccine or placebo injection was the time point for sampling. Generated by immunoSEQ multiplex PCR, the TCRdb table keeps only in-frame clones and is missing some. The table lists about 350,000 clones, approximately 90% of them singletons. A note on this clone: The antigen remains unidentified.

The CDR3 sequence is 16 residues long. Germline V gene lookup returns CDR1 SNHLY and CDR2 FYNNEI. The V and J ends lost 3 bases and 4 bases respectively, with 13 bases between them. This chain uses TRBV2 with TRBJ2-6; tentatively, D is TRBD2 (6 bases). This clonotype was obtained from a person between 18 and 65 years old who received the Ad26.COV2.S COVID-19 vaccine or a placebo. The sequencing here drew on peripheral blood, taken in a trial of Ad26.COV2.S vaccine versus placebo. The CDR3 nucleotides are TGTGCCAGCAGTGACCGGGGGATTAAGGGGGCCAACGTCCTGACTTTC. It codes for CASSDRGIKGANVLTF.